These 20 T cell receptor beta chains were sequenced from one sample in a study of T cell repertoires in cytomegalovirus infection. TCRdb re-derived calls from the reads in MiXCR, one entry per CDR3 protein. Here the sample spans more than 400,000 distinct CDR3 sequences, around 27% being singletons. The sample comprised PBMCs. The receptors here all came from a human donor in good health (CMV status not recorded). Some clones in this sample may be carry-over from other donors' samples.

This clonotype appeared a few times. The chain joins TRBV7-2 to TRBJ2-7; 8 bases agree with TRBD2. The ends lost 4 bases at V and 5 bases at J; junction bases unmatched: 7. Germline assignment: CDR1 SGHTA and CDR2 FQGNSA. The CDR3 length is 14 residues. CDR3 in amino acids: CASSSWAGGDEQYF. DNA of the CDR3: TGTGCCAGCAGCTCTTGGGCGGGAGGCGACGAGCAGTACTTC. The full variable domain, in which reference TRBV7-2 and TRBJ2-7 provide the parts outside the CDR3, is GAGVSQSPSNKVTEKGKDVELRCDPISGHTALYWYRQSLGQGLEFLIYFQGNSAPDKSGLPSDRFSAERTGGSVSTLTIQRTQQEDSAVYLCASSSWAGGDEQYFGPGTRLTVT.

A few counts support this clonotype. The chain recombines TRBV24-1 with TRBJ2-5, with D unclear. The CDR3 covers 11 residues. Germline CDR1 and CDR2: KGHDR and SFDVKD. The germline V and J ends were trimmed by 6 bases and 3 bases, with 4 bases remaining between them. The CDR3 region has the DNA TGTGCCACCAGTTTTAAAGAGACCCAGTACTTC. Translation gives CATSFKETQYF.

This CDR3 is CASSPVPSTDTQYF. The CDR3 coding sequence is TGTGCCAGCTCACCCGTCCCTAGCACAGATACGCAGTATTTT. The chain combines TRBV18 with TRBJ2-3, with D unclear. Trimming took 3 bases from V and 0 from J, leaving 7 bases between them. Per germline, CDR1 KGHSH and CDR2 LQKENI. The CDR3 runs to 14 residues. The full variable domain, its missing parts supplied by reference TRBV18 and TRBJ2-3, is NAGVMQNPRHLVRRRGQEARLRCSPMKGHSHVYWYRQLPEEGLKFMVYLQKENIIDESGMPKERFSAEFPKEGPSILRIQQVVRGDSAAYFCASSPVPSTDTQYFGPGTRLTVL.

This clonotype has more than one count but fewer than ten. The V gene is TRBV10-3, the J gene TRBJ2-3, with 8 nucleotides matching TRBD2. Trimming took 6 bases from V and 3 from J; bases not matched to a gene: 2. Germline CDR1 reads ENHRY; CDR2 reads SYGVKD. CDR3 length: 13 amino acids. The CDR3 bases are TGTGCCATCAGGGCTAGCGGGACAGATACGCAGTATTTT. Protein product: CAIRASGTDTQYF.

The gene calls are TRBV4-1 and TRBJ2-6; D uncertain. Trimming removed 1 base at V and 0 bases at J, with 7 bases between. Germline V gene lookup returns CDR1 MGHRA and CDR2 YSYEKL. The CDR3 is made up of 16 amino acids. This chain's CDR3 is CASSQAQVSGANVLTF. The CDR3 coding sequence is TGCGCCAGCAGCCAAGCCCAGGTCTCTGGGGCCAACGTCCTGACTTTC.

This clonotype came up many times. The chain links TRBV7-2 to TRBJ2-3; 10 bases match TRBD2. The germline CDR1 and CDR2 sequences are SGHTA and FQGNSA. The CDR3 contains 19 residues. V lost 5 bases to trimming and J lost 0 bases; unmatched junction nucleotides: 14. The CDR3 bases are TGTGCCAGCAGCCCCCTATGGGTGGTAGCGGGAGGAAGCACAGATACGCAGTATTTT. Amino acid sequence: CASSPLWVVAGGSTDTQYF.

The chain carries TRBV7-9 and TRBJ1-5; D is unresolved. The CDR3 is 14 residues long. The germline CDR1 and CDR2 sequences are SEHNR and FQNEAQ (reference sequence). V was trimmed by 2 bases and J by 3 bases, leaving 8 bases between them. The CDR3 protein is CASSLTTDNQPQHF. In DNA form, the CDR3 reads TGTGCCAGCAGCTTAACCACTGACAATCAGCCCCAGCATTTT.

In this sample, this clonotype turned up many times. CDR3 sequence reads: CASSRLLNEQFF. For the CDR3, the DNA is TGTGCCAGCAGTCGACTCCTTAATGAGCAGTTCTTC. The J gene is TRBJ2-1, the V gene TRBV11-2; no clear D gene. Germline V CDR1 and CDR2: SGHAT, FQNNGV. The CDR3 contains 12 residues. With 6 bases removed from V and 7 bases from J, the gap between germline ends came to 10 bases.

The chain combines TRBV6-5 with TRBJ2-3; D may match TRBD1 or TRBD2 (5 bases each). There are 14 residues in the CDR3. Looked up from germline, CDR1 is MNHEY and CDR2 is SVGAGI. Trimming removed 7 bases at V and 0 bases at J, with 11 bases between. CDR3 sequence (DNA): TGTGCCAGCACGAGGGACGCGAGCACAGATACGCAGTATTTT. Translation gives CASTRDASTDTQYF.

This rearrangement joins TRBV11-3 to TRBJ2-1; D unclear. CDR3 size: 13 residues. Germline CDR1 is SGHNT and CDR2 is YENEEA. V was cut by 1 base and J by 9 bases, with 10 bases left in between. CDR3 DNA sequence: TGTGCCAGCAGCTTAGTCCCCACCGGTGAGCAGTTCTTC. It is translated as CASSLVPTGEQFF.

The chain couples TRBV18 to TRBJ1-5, with D hard to call. Germline-derived CDR1 and CDR2 are KGHSH and LQKENI. V gave up 6 bases and J gave up 7 bases, with 16 bases separating them. This CDR3 comprises 14 residues. CDR3 amino acids: CASSQSGEGQPQHF. The CDR3 coding sequence is TGTGCCAGCTCTCAGTCTGGGGAAGGGCAGCCCCAGCATTTT.

The chain is built from TRBV12-3 or TRBV12-4 and TRBJ1-1; D may be TRBD1 (5 bases). The length of the CDR3 is 14 residues. Trimming stripped 8 bases from V and 5 bases from J, with 18 bases between. CDR3 nucleotide sequence: TGTGCCAGCTCCAGAAGCAGCGGGGGGACTGAAGCTTTCTTT. This sequence encodes CASSRSSGGTEAFF.

The chain combines TRBV6-5 with TRBJ2-2, with D perhaps matching TRBD1 (5 bases). Between the trimmed V and J ends, which lost 6 bases and 4 bases, there was a span of 12 bases. Germline V gene sequence: CDR1 MNHEY, CDR2 SVGAGI. The CDR3 is made up of 14 amino acids. The CDR3 nucleotides are TGTGCCAGCAGATGGACAAGCTCCACCGGGGAGCTGTTTTTT. Its protein is CASRWTSSTGELFF.

This clonotype was observed a handful of times. The CDR3 nucleotides read TGCGCCAGCAGCAAAAGGACTAGCGGAAATACAGATACGCAGTATTTT. Protein: CASSKRTSGNTDTQYF. This chain links TRBV5-1 with TRBJ2-3; 10 nucleotides align to TRBD2. This CDR3 has 16 residues. With 4 bases clipped from V and 3 bases from J, the junction kept 8 bases outside the gene matches. Looked up from germline, CDR1 is SGHRS and CDR2 is YFSETQ.

This clonotype is a singleton in its sample. Here the CDR3 DNA reads TGTGCCAGCAGCTTGACCGGGACTAGTTTTAGGAATGAGCAGTTCTTC. It yields the protein CASSLTGTSFRNEQFF. The chain employs TRBV5-6 and TRBJ2-1, with 8 bases that match TRBD2. The ends lost 1 base at V and 7 bases at J; junction bases unmatched: 10. CDR3 length: 16 residues. Germline V gives CDR1 SGHDT, CDR2 YYEEEE.

This clonotype showed up just once. The rearrangement links TRBV20-1 to TRBJ1-2; D unresolved. V was pared by 7 bases and J by 2 bases, with 8 bases between. CDR3 size: 11 residues. Germline loops: CDR1 DFQATT, CDR2 SNEGSKA (reference sequence). The CDR3 DNA is TGCAGTGGTGTATCCAACTATGGCTACACCTTC. Residues: CSGVSNYGYTF.

This clonotype was detected ten times or more. The chain combines TRBV7-2 with TRBJ1-1; D not certain. The CDR3 length is 12 residues. V lost 5 bases and J 12 bases, leaving 16 bases between the germline ends. Germline V gene lookup returns CDR1 SGHTA and CDR2 FQGNSA. CDR3 sequence reads: CASSLERQFPFF. CDR3 sequence (DNA): TGTGCCAGCAGCCTCGAACGGCAATTTCCTTTCTTT. The full variable domain, with the rest looked up from reference TRBV7-2 and TRBJ1-1, is GAGVSQSPSNKVTEKGKDVELRCDPISGHTALYWYRQSLGQGLEFLIYFQGNSAPDKSGLPSDRFSAERTGGSVSTLTIQRTQQEDSAVYLCASSLERQFPFFGQGTRLTVV.

This clonotype was found a few times. The rearrangement joins TRBV20-1 to TRBJ2-4, with 7 positions matching TRBD1. The germline V gene encodes CDR1 DFQATT and CDR2 SNEGSKA (reference sequence). The CDR3 runs to 16 residues. Unmatched junction bases numbered 11, after V lost 6 bases and J lost 0 bases. CDR3 sequence: CSAKRSGQLAKNIQYF. The CDR3 bases are TGCAGTGCCAAGAGGTCGGGACAGTTAGCCAAAAACATTCAGTACTTC.

This clonotype came up many times. V is TRBV28 and J is TRBJ1-1, with TRBD1 as a possible D gene (5 bases). This CDR3 is 16 amino acids long. From germline, CDR1 is MDHEN and CDR2 SYDVKM. Trimming left V 7 bases short and J 0 bases short, with 18 bases between. CDR3 amino acids: CASIPPRGRLNTEAFF. CDR3 DNA: TGTGCCAGCATCCCACCCCGGGGACGGTTGAACACTGAAGCTTTCTTT.

This clonotype was seen at least ten times. The chain carries TRBV7-2 and TRBJ2-1; D is perhaps TRBD2 (6 bases). There are 15 residues in the CDR3. The V gene's germline CDR1 is SGHTA and CDR2 FQGNSA. V shed 5 bases and J shed 7 bases, with 18 bases lying between them. This CDR3 reads CASSPPGLPSNEQFF. Written as DNA, the CDR3 is TGTGCCAGCAGCCCCCCGGGACTCCCTTCGAATGAGCAGTTCTTC.